This T cell receptor beta chain stems from a study of blood T cells in healthy people across ages. The wider study: About one barcoded beta molecule per two T cells came from capture by template switching.

A sample-barcoded 5' primer and a J-beta primer mix were used in a second PCR of roughly 7 to 11 cycles. TCRdb independently ran MiXCR on the 5' RACE reads; one entry per CDR3 protein. Seen here are 700,000 to 900,000 distinct CDR3 sequences, around a quarter observed once, and the top ten hold around 3%. Only a few counts were recorded for this clonotype. Germline assignment: CDR1 KGHDR and CDR2 SFDVKD. The length of the CDR3 is 15 residues. The ends lost 4 bases at V and 2 bases at J; junction bases unmatched: 2. The same data also went into a second study, on T cells of mothers and their children. Per that study: Maternal samples each gave over 9 million TCR beta CDR3 reads, and child samples several million each. Versus unrelated pairs, overlap was slightly higher in related mother-child pairs, without reaching significance.

This rearrangement joins TRBV24-1 to TRBJ2-1; TRBD2 agrees at 9 bases. The sample taken for sequencing was blood. The origin of this receptor is a boy younger than 18 in good health. This chain's CDR3 is CATSETSGPYNEQFF. CDR3 nucleotide sequence: TGTGCCACCAGTGAGACTAGCGGACCCTACAATGAGCAGTTCTTC.